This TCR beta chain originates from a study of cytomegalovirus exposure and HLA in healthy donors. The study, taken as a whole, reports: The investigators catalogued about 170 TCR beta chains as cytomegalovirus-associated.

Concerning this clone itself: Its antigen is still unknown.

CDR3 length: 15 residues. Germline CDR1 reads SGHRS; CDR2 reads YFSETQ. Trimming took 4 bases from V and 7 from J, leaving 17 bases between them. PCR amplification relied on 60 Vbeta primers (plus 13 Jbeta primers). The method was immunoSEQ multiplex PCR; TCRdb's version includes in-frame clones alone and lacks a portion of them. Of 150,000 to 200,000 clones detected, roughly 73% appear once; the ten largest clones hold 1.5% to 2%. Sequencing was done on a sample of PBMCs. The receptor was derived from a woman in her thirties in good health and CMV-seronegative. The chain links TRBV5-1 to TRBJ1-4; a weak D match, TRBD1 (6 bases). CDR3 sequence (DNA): TGCGCCAGCAGCCAAGAGACAGGTCGAGGTGAAAAACTGTTTTTT. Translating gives CASSQETGRGEKLFF.